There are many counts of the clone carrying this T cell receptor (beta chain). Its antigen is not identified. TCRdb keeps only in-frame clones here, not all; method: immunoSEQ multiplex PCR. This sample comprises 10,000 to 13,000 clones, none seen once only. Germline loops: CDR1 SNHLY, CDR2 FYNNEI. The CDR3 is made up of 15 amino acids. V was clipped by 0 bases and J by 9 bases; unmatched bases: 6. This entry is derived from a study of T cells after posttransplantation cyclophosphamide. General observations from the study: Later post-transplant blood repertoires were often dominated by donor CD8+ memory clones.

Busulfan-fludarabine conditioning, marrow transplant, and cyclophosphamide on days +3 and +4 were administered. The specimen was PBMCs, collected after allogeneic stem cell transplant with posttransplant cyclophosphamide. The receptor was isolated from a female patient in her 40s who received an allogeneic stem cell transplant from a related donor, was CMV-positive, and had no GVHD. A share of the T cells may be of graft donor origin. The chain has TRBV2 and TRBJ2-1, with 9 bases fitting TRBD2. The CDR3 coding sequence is TGTGCCAGCAGTGAAGCGTTAGCGGGGGTCGCTGAGCAGTTCTTC. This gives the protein CASSEALAGVAEQFF. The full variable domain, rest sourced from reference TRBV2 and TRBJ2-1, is EPEVTQTPSHQVTQMGQEVILRCVPISNHLYFYWYRQILGQKVEFLVSFYNNEISEKSEIFDDQFSVERPDGSNFTLKIRSTKLEDSAMYFCASSEALAGVAEQFFGPGTRLTVL.